Presented here are 22 T cell receptor beta chains from one specimen sequenced in a study of PD-1 blockade in classical Hodgkin lymphoma. Each and every patient relapsed after autologous stem cell transplantation, and patients got differing brentuximab vedotin exposure. Isolated CD8+ T cells were derived from thawed PBMCs through magnetic negative selection. Data came from immunoSEQ multiplex PCR; TCRdb stores just in-frame clones and leaves some out. This table has about 1,600 clones, roughly 69% appearing once. The specimen was CD8+ T cells from blood, collected at baseline. Source of these receptors: a human donor with classical Hodgkin lymphoma.

The chain employs TRBV5-6 and TRBJ1-6; tentative D call: TRBD1 (5 bases). CDR1 SGHDT and CDR2 YYEEEE come from the germline V gene. This CDR3 contains 16 residues. V shed 7 bases and J shed 2 bases, with 16 bases lying between them. DNA for the CDR3: TGTGCCAGCGAGGACCGTCGGGGGACCTATAATTCACCCCTCCACTTT. Its translation: CASEDRRGTYNSPLHF.

The CDR3 reads CASSPRGGGLYNEQFF. CDR3 coding DNA: TGTGCCAGCAGCCCACGGGGAGGGGGCCTTTACAATGAGCAGTTCTTC. V and J are TRBV9 and TRBJ2-1; possibly TRBD1 or TRBD2 for D (7 bases each). Between the trimmed V and J ends, which lost 4 bases and 4 bases, there was a span of 18 bases. In germline, CDR1 is SGDLS, CDR2 YYNGEE. The CDR3 totals 16 residues.

The chain has TRBV2 and TRBJ2-3; 7 bases agree with TRBD2. The CDR3 extends over 15 amino acids. CDR1 is SNHLY and CDR2 is FYNNEI in the germline V gene. Trimming took 11 bases from V and 2 from J; bases not matched to a gene: 13. The CDR3 DNA follows: TGTGCCGTCTCAACGGGGGGTGGATACACAGATACGCAGTATTTT. It yields the protein CAVSTGGGYTDTQYF.

V is TRBV30 and J is TRBJ1-5; TRBD1 might be the D (6 bases). From germline, CDR1 is GTSNPN and CDR2 SVGIG (reference sequence). V lost 6 bases and J 3 bases, leaving 18 bases between the germline ends. The length of the CDR3 is 15 residues. Here the CDR3 DNA reads TGTGCCTGTAACCTCGGAACAGGGACCAATCAGCCCCAGCATTTT. Its translation is CACNLGTGTNQPQHF.

CDR3: CASSHREGNEQFF. CDR3 bases: TGCGCCAGCAGCCATCGGGAGGGCAATGAGCAGTTCTTC. The chain has TRBV4-3 and TRBJ2-1; the match to TRBD2 covers 8 bases. CDR3 size: 13 residues. Germline-derived CDR1 and CDR2 are LGHNA and YSLEER. Trimming removed 3 bases from V and 6 bases from J; junction bases left unmatched: 1.

The chain links TRBV7-2 to TRBJ1-2; D remains ambiguous. The V end lost 3 bases, the J end lost 2 bases, and 7 bases lay between the germline ends. The germline gives CDR1 SGHTA, CDR2 FQGNSA. The CDR3 runs 13 residues. CDR3 nucleotides: TGTGCCAGCAGCTTCATCGGAAACTATGGCTACACCTTC. This sequence encodes CASSFIGNYGYTF.

The J gene is TRBJ1-5, the V gene TRBV2; unclear D gene. Per germline, CDR1 SNHLY and CDR2 FYNNEI. CDR3 length equals 14 residues. The germline V and J ends were trimmed by 5 bases and 0 bases, with 8 bases remaining between them. In DNA, the CDR3 is TGTGCCAGCAGTCCCAACTATAGCAATCAGCCCCAGCATTTT. Amino acids: CASSPNYSNQPQHF.

The chain couples TRBV6-1 to TRBJ2-7; 12 bases are shared with TRBD2. Germline-derived CDR1 and CDR2 are MNHNS and SASEGT. V trimming: 4 bases; J trimming: 3 bases; junction bases outside the gene matches: 4. This CDR3 is 15 amino acids long. CDR3 bases: TGTGCCAGCAGTGCCGGGACTAGCGGGTACTACGAGCAGTACGTC. Translating gives CASSAGTSGYYEQYV.

The rearrangement links TRBV19 to TRBJ2-2; a possible D gene is TRBD2 (5 bases). The CDR3 is made up of 18 amino acids. CDR1 and CDR2 (germline): LNHDA, SQIVND (reference sequence). The V and J ends lost 2 bases and 1 base respectively, with 17 bases between them. CDR3 amino acids: CASSISGIYSRNTGELFF. DNA for the CDR3: TGTGCCAGTAGTATATCCGGGATTTACAGCAGGAACACCGGGGAGCTGTTTTTT. Filled out from reference TRBV19 and TRBJ2-2, the complete variable domain reads DGGITQSPKYLFRKEGQNVTLSCEQNLNHDAMYWYRQDPGQGLRLIYYSQIVNDFQKGDIAEGYSVSREKKESFPLTVTSAQKNPTAFYLCASSISGIYSRNTGELFFGEGSRLTVL.

This sequence joins TRBV4-1 and TRBJ2-1, with a weak D call TRBD1 (6 bases). Deletions cut 5 bases from V and 3 bases from J, with 26 bases between. Germline V gene sequence: CDR1 MGHRA, CDR2 YSYEKL. The CDR3 contains 19 residues. This CDR3 reads CASSGSPGQPGMDYNEQFF. CDR3 sequence (DNA): TGCGCCAGCAGCGGAAGCCCTGGACAGCCGGGTATGGACTACAATGAGCAGTTCTTC.

This clone has only a few counts. The chain combines TRBV19 with TRBJ1-5, with unresolved D. The CDR3 is made up of 17 amino acids. Germline V lookup: CDR1 LNHDA, CDR2 SQIVND (reference sequence). The germline V and J ends were trimmed by 3 bases and 6 bases, with 21 bases remaining between them. CDR3 in DNA: TGTGCCAGTAGTATCAGAGAAATGGTGTCGGGCGGTCAGCCCCAGCATTTT. Translating it yields CASSIREMVSGGQPQHF. The entire variable domain, with the rest obtained from reference TRBV19 and TRBJ1-5, is as follows: DGGITQSPKYLFRKEGQNVTLSCEQNLNHDAMYWYRQDPGQGLRLIYYSQIVNDFQKGDIAEGYSVSREKKESFPLTVTSAQKNPTAFYLCASSIREMVSGGQPQHFGDGTRLSIL.

The CDR3: CASSPQGQAMASGYTF. In nucleotides, the CDR3 is TGTGCCAGCAGCCCCCAGGGACAGGCCATGGCCAGTGGCTACACCTTC. The chain employs TRBV9 and TRBJ1-2, with 8 positions matching TRBD1. Germline V lookup: CDR1 SGDLS, CDR2 YYNGEE. The length of the CDR3 is 16 residues. V lost 4 bases to trimming and J lost 7 bases; unmatched junction nucleotides: 15.

The V call is TRBV7-2, the J call TRBJ2-7, with D hard to call. The length of the CDR3 is 14 residues. The germline gives CDR1 SGHTA, CDR2 FQGNSA. The ends were cut back, 1 base at V and 2 bases at J, with 9 bases in the middle. The CDR3 reads CASSLVEQTYEQYF. CDR3 sequence (DNA): TGTGCCAGCAGCTTAGTTGAACAGACCTACGAGCAGTACTTC.

This chain joins TRBV11-2 and TRBJ1-1; a weak D match, TRBD1 (5 bases). The germline CDR1 and CDR2 sequences are SGHAT and FQNNGV. V was pared by 8 bases and J by 4 bases, with 14 bases between. The CDR3 totals 13 residues. The CDR3: CASGPGGITEAFF. DNA of the CDR3: TGTGCCAGCGGCCCCGGGGGAATCACTGAAGCTTTCTTT.

The rearrangement joins TRBV5-1 to TRBJ1-1; possible D gene TRBD1, 6 bases. The CDR3 runs to 14 residues. CDR1 SGHRS and CDR2 YFSETQ come from the germline V gene. V dropped 4 bases and J dropped 3 bases, with 13 bases sitting between them. Here the CDR3 DNA reads TGCGCCAGCAGCCAGCTGACAGGTGACACTGAAGCTTTCTTT. Encoded protein: CASSQLTGDTEAFF.

This rearrangement joins TRBV7-9 to TRBJ2-3; TRBD1 or TRBD2 may be the D gene (6 bases each). CDR3 length equals 14 residues. The ends were cut back, 1 base at V and 2 bases at J, with 7 bases in the middle. CDR1 is SEHNR and CDR2 is FQNEAQ in the germline V gene (reference sequence). Written as DNA, the CDR3 is TGTGCCAGCAGCTTAGGGGGGGCCACAGATACGCAGTATTTT. Protein product: CASSLGGATDTQYF.

The chain joins TRBV28 to TRBJ2-7; D is perhaps TRBD1 (6 bases). Per the germline V gene, CDR1 is MDHEN and CDR2 is SYDVKM. Trimming left V 4 bases short and J 2 bases short, with 12 bases between. The CDR3 is 14 residues long. CDR3 in DNA: TGTGCCAGCAGTTCCTACAGGGTTGCCTACGAGCAGTACTTC. It yields the protein CASSSYRVAYEQYF.

This sequence joins TRBV5-1 and TRBJ1-1; 11 bases line up with TRBD1. Per germline, CDR1 SGHRS and CDR2 YFSETQ. V lost 0 bases, J lost 8 bases, and 9 bases stayed unmatched. The CDR3 runs to 16 residues. The CDR3 DNA sequence: TGCGCCAGCAGCTTGGCCGGACAGGGGGCTCGGTCGGAAGCTTTCTTT. The encoded protein is CASSLAGQGARSEAFF.

This clone came up a few times. The chain links TRBV27 to TRBJ2-2, with a weak D call TRBD1 (6 bases). CDR1 is MNHEY, CDR2 SMNVEV, per germline (reference sequence). Trimming cost V 4 bases and J 6 bases, with 9 bases left between them. The CDR3 contains 13 residues. CDR3 in amino acids: CASSWTVAGELFF. CDR3 in DNA: TGTGCCAGCAGTTGGACAGTGGCCGGGGAGCTGTTTTTT.

This chain links TRBV11-3 with TRBJ2-3, with D possibly being TRBD1 (6 bases). V gave up 5 bases and J gave up 0 bases, with 9 bases separating them. Germline CDR1 reads SGHNT; CDR2 reads YENEEA. The CDR3 covers 14 residues. This CDR3 is CASSPGGSTDTQYF. DNA for the CDR3: TGTGCCAGCAGCCCTGGGGGCAGCACAGATACGCAGTATTTT.

The chain uses TRBV29-1 and TRBJ1-1; D is ambiguous. CDR3 length equals 10 residues. Germline lookup yields CDR1 SQVTM and CDR2 ANQGSEA. The V end was cut by 6 bases, the J end by 10 bases, with 12 bases between. CDR3 amino acids: CSVVTTRAFF. CDR3 DNA: TGCAGCGTCGTCACCACGAGAGCTTTCTTT.

The chain carries TRBV2 and TRBJ2-3; D gene uncertain. The CDR3 totals 12 residues. V lost 8 bases to trimming and J lost 2 bases, with 8 bases between them. Looked up from germline, CDR1 is SNHLY and CDR2 is FYNNEI. This chain's CDR3 is CASHQPTDTQYF. CDR3 DNA: TGTGCCAGCCACCAGCCCACAGATACGCAGTATTTT. Drawing the rest from reference TRBV2 and TRBJ2-3, the complete variable domain is EPEVTQTPSHQVTQMGQEVILRCVPISNHLYFYWYRQILGQKVEFLVSFYNNEISEKSEIFDDQFSVERPDGSNFTLKIRSTKLEDSAMYFCASHQPTDTQYFGPGTRLTVL.